One T cell receptor (beta chain) is described in this entry. The sample comes from a study of shared clonotypes between healthy human individuals. CDR1 and CDR2 from the germline V gene are SNHLY and FYNNEI. The CDR3 totals 14 residues. The V and J ends lost 7 bases and 0 bases respectively, with 10 bases between them. Selected positively for CCR7 and CD45RO-negative, naive CD8 cells excluded terminally differentiated effector memory CD45RA+ cells. Sequencing used immunoSEQ multiplex PCR; TCRdb keeps in-frame clones, though not all of them. In the table there are about 2 million clones, just under 95% of which are singletons.

The rearrangement links TRBV2 to TRBJ1-3, with D unclear. This receptor was obtained from a man aged 18-30 years in good health. Sequencing was carried out using naive CD8+ T cells sorted from blood. CDR3 residues: CASNSPDSGNTIYF. The CDR3 DNA follows: TGTGCCAGCAACAGTCCCGACTCTGGAAACACCATATATTTT.